This TCR beta chain comes out of a study of blood T cell repertoires in COVID-19. Looking at the study overall: Samples came from the United States, Italy and Spain, spanning acute and convalescent COVID-19. The analysed material was cDNA or gDNA that came from T cells, B-cell-depleted T cells, or PBMCs.

Repertoires were generated with immunoSEQ multiplex PCR, while TCRdb's copy carries only in-frame clones and drops some. This table holds 300,000 to 450,000 clones, around 89% found once. This TCR derives from a man in his late teens or twenties who had recovered from COVID-19. What was sequenced was PBMCs or T cells enriched from blood (not recorded which).

The CDR3 spells CASSPVQSMNTEAFF. In DNA form, the CDR3 reads TGTGCCAGCAGCCCCGTACAGTCCATGAACACTGAAGCTTTCTTT. V is TRBV14 and J is TRBJ1-1; D remains unclear. Germline V gives CDR1 SGHDN, CDR2 FVKESK. V was shortened by 4 bases and J by 0 bases, with 12 bases between the two germline ends. CDR3 length: 15 residues.